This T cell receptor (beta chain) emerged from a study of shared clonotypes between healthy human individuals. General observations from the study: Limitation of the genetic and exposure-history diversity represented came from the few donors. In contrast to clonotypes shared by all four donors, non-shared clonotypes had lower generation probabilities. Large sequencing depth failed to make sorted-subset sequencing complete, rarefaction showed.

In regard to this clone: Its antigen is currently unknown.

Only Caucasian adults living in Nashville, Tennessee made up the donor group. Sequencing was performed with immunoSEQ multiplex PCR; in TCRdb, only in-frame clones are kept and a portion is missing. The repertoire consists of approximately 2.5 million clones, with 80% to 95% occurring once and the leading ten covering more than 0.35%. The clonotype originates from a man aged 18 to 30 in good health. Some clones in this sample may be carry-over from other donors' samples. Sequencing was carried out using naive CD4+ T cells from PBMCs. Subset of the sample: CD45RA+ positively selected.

The CDR3 nucleotides read TGTGCCAGCAGCTTACTTCGGGCTGGGGCCAACGTCCTGACTTTC. Translating it yields CASSLLRAGANVLTF. This rearrangement joins TRBV7-9 to TRBJ2-6; the D is unclear. The V gene's germline CDR1 is SEHNR and CDR2 FQNEAQ (reference sequence). The CDR3 consists of 15 residues. Trimming cost V 2 bases and J 2 bases, with 7 bases left between them.